Listed below are T cell receptor beta chains from one sample, sequenced in a study of blood T cells in healthy people across ages. Each CDR3 protein is one row after TCRdb ran MiXCR on the 5' RACE reads. This sample has about 1.1 million distinct CDR3 sequences, with 35% to 40% found just once. Sequenced material: blood. These receptors came from a man aged 18 to 30 in good health. CDR3s include the opening cysteine and the closing phenylalanine or tryptophan. D genes are given only for firm matches. The size entry is marked missing in some rows and otherwise reads once, few, many or a size class.

TRBJ2-4 | TRBV2 | . | . | TGTGCCAGCGGCAACCTGGCTCTTGGGGGAAACATTCAGTACTTC | CASGNLALGGNIQYF
TRBJ1-2 | TRBV20-1 | few | . | TGCAGTGCTAGAGATTCGGGAGGAGGAAACTATGGCTACACCTTC | CSARDSGGGNYGYTF
TRBJ2-1 | TRBV4-3 | . | TRBD2 | TGCGCCAGCAGCCAAGATAGCGGGTTAAGGGAGCAGTTCTTC | CASSQDSGLREQFF
TRBJ2-2 | TRBV12-3/TRBV12-4 | . | . | TGTGCCAGCAGGGAACAGGAGAACACCGGGGAGCTGTTTTTT | CASREQENTGELFF
TRBJ1-2 | TRBV4-2 | . | . | TGTGCCAGCAGCCAAGGGGGCCAGGGGCCAGATGGCTACACCTTC | CASSQGGQGPDGYTF
TRBJ1-1 | TRBV9 | few | TRBD1 | TGTGCCAGCAGCGTCGCGACAGGGCGCACTGAAGCTTTCTTT | CASSVATGRTEAFF
TRBJ1-5 | TRBV4-1 | few | . | TGCGCCAGCAGCCAATCCTCACAGGGAGGGCAGCCCCAGCATTTT | CASSQSSQGGQPQHF
TRBJ2-5 | TRBV5-5 | once | . | TGTGCCAGCAGCTCCCCGGGTAACAATGAGCAGTACTTC | CASSSPGNNEQYF
TRBJ2-1 | TRBV6-5 | once | . | TGTACCATCCTAGTAGGAAATGAGCAGTTCTTC | CTILVGNEQFF
TRBJ2-7 | TRBV7-9 | few | . | TGTGCCAGCAGCTTAGCATCAGGGAGCGAGCAGTACTTC | CASSLASGSEQYF
TRBJ2-7 | TRBV7-2 | few | . | TGTGCCAGCAGCGCTGACAAATACTACGAGCAGTACTTC | CASSADKYYEQYF
TRBJ2-7 | TRBV20-1 | . | TRBD2 | TGCAGTGCAACCCATCTAGCGGGACCCTACGAGCAGTACTTC | CSATHLAGPYEQYF
TRBJ1-1 | TRBV6-6 | few | . | TGTGCCAGCAGACCCAGGTCGGCTGAAGCTTTCTTT | CASRPRSAEAFF
TRBJ1-4 | TRBV7-2 | . | . | TGTGCCAGCAGCTTAGAGGGGCATGGTAATGAAAAACTGTTTTTT | CASSLEGHGNEKLFF
TRBJ2-7 | TRBV29-1 | few | TRBD1 | TGCAGCACCCGGACAGGCTCAACCTACGAGCAGTACTTC | CSTRTGSTYEQYF
TRBJ1-4 | TRBV7-2 | . | . | TGTGCCAGCAGCTTAGTAGTTCCCGAAAAACTGTTTTTT | CASSLVVPEKLFF
TRBJ2-1 | TRBV7-2 | many | TRBD1 | TGTGCCAGCAGCTTCGACAGGGGTTCCTACAATGAGCAGTTCTTC | CASSFDRGSYNEQFF
TRBJ2-7 | TRBV4-2 | . | TRBD2 | TGTGCCAGCAGCCAGGCCTCAACTAGCGGGGGCCTCTACGAGCAGTACTTC | CASSQASTSGGLYEQYF
TRBJ2-7 | TRBV12-3/TRBV12-4 | . | . | TGTGCCAGCAGTTTCACTAGCAATGAGCAGTACTTC | CASSFTSNEQYF
TRBJ2-5 | TRBV15 | . | TRBD2 | TGTGCCACCAGCAGTAAGCTAGCGGGATTGTCGGGGGAGACCCAGTACTTC | CATSSKLAGLSGETQYF
TRBJ1-5 | TRBV20-1 | . | TRBD1 | TGCAGTGCCATACAGGGGATAGGCAATCAGCCCCAGCATTTT | CSAIQGIGNQPQHF
TRBJ2-3 | TRBV7-9 | few | TRBD2 | TGTGCCAGCAGGACTAGCGGGGTAACAGATACGCAGTATTTT | CASRTSGVTDTQYF
TRBJ2-3 | TRBV28 | few | TRBD1 | TGTGCCAGCAGTTTATCAGGGACAGGGGGCACAGATACGCAGTATTTT | CASSLSGTGGTDTQYF
TRBJ1-5 | TRBV12-3/TRBV12-4 | many | TRBD1 | TGTGCCAGCAGGGGGACAGGGAACCAGCCCCAGCATTTT | CASRGTGNQPQHF
TRBJ1-4 | TRBV9 | few | TRBD1 | TGTGCCAGCGGAGTAGGGGGGGACAGCCTTAATGAAAAACTGTTTTTT | CASGVGGDSLNEKLFF
TRBJ2-7 | TRBV4-1 | . | TRBD2 | TGCGCCAGCAGCCAAGTAGGTGGGACTAGCGGGGCCGCCTACAATGAGCAGTACTTC | CASSQVGGTSGAAYNEQYF
TRBJ2-6 | TRBV7-9 | once | . | TGTGCCAGCAGCTTACAGGGCTTTACCTCTGGGGCCAACGTCCTGACTTTC | CASSLQGFTSGANVLTF
TRBJ2-7 | TRBV6-2/TRBV6-3 | many | . | TGTGCCAGCAGTTACGCTTCGACGGGCGAGCAGTACTTC | CASSYASTGEQYF
TRBJ1-1 | TRBV12-3/TRBV12-4 | . | . | TGTGCCAGCAGGTCCCGTGGGGGGACTGAAGCTTTCTTT | CASRSRGGTEAFF
TRBJ2-7 | TRBV7-2 | . | . | TGTGCCAGCAGCTCCGGGACGGTTCGCTACGAGCAGTACTTC | CASSSGTVRYEQYF
TRBJ2-3 | TRBV5-1 | . | TRBD2 | TGCGCCAGCAGCTCAAGGGGACTAGCGGGGGTAATAGATACGCAGTATTTT | CASSSRGLAGVIDTQYF
TRBJ1-6 | TRBV7-9 | . | TRBD1 | TGTGCCAGCAGCTCCGCCCTAATACAGGGGATTAATTCACCCCTCCACTTT | CASSSALIQGINSPLHF
TRBJ1-5 | TRBV20-1 | few | TRBD1 | TGCAGTGCTAGAGATCCGGGACAGGGGACGACGGGCAATCAGCCCCAGCATTTT | CSARDPGQGTTGNQPQHF
TRBJ2-1 | TRBV10-2 | many | TRBD2 | TGTGCCAGCAGTTTACTCGCGGGGGGCAACAATGAGCAGTTCTTC | CASSLLAGGNNEQFF
TRBJ1-5 | TRBV2 | few | . | TGTGCCAGCAGTGAGAGTCAGCCCGATCAGCCCCAGCATTTT | CASSESQPDQPQHF
TRBJ2-7 | TRBV3-1 | few | . | TGTGCCAGCAGCCCCCTGAGGGGGGGGGAGCAGTACTTC | CASSPLRGGEQYF
TRBJ1-1 | TRBV18 | once | . | TGTGCCAGCTCACCTTTAGGATCCGTCATGAACACTGAAGCTTTCTTT | CASSPLGSVMNTEAFF
TRBJ2-1 | TRBV20-1 | few | TRBD2 | TGCAGTGCGGGCGGGGGGGCCATCTACAATGAGCAGTTCTTC | CSAGGGAIYNEQFF
TRBJ2-1 | TRBV20-1 | many | TRBD2 | TGCAGTGCTCCTTCCAGCGGGGGCGGGTTGGCCTACAATGAGCAGTTCTTC | CSAPSSGGGLAYNEQFF
TRBJ2-2 | TRBV20-1 | once | . | TGCAGTGCTATCCCCTGGACAGGGAGGGTCGGGGAGCTGTTTTTT | CSAIPWTGRVGELFF
TRBJ1-2 | TRBV12-3/TRBV12-4 | . | TRBD1 | TGTGCCAGCAGTGGACAGACAGGGGGCACGCAATCAGCCTATGGCTACACCTTC | CASSGQTGGTQSAYGYTF
TRBJ2-1 | TRBV11-2 | . | . | TGTGCCAGCAGCTTGGGGGGGCTTATCAATGAGCAGTTCTTC | CASSLGGLINEQFF
TRBJ1-2 | TRBV3-1 | . | . | TGTGCCAGCAGCCAAGGGACAGTGATTACTAACTATGGCTACACCTTC | CASSQGTVITNYGYTF
TRBJ1-2 | TRBV24-1 | . | . | TGTGCCACCAGTGATTTCCGGACGGAGTATGGCTACACCTTC | CATSDFRTEYGYTF
TRBJ2-3 | TRBV12-3/TRBV12-4 | few | . | TGTGCCAGCAGTGGCCCAGACACAGATACGCAGTATTTT | CASSGPDTDTQYF
TRBJ1-2 | TRBV3-1 | . | . | TGTGCCAGCAGCTTTGGACAGCCTGAACCCTATGGCTACACCTTC | CASSFGQPEPYGYTF
TRBJ1-2 | TRBV12-3/TRBV12-4 | . | . | TGTGCCAGCACCAACAACTTGGGGGCATACTATGGCTACACCTTC | CASTNNLGAYYGYTF
TRBJ1-5 | TRBV6-2/TRBV6-3 | few | . | TGTGCCAGCACCTACGCCCATGACGGGAGCCAGCCCCAGCATTTT | CASTYAHDGSQPQHF
TRBJ1-1 | TRBV7-2 | . | . | TGTGCCAGCAGCTTAGCCAGCGGGGAGTCGGCTGAAGCTTTCTTT | CASSLASGESAEAFF
TRBJ1-1 | TRBV2 | . | . | TGTGCCAGCAGTGAACTGATGGCAGGGTGGATTCGAAACACTGAAGCTTTCTTT | CASSELMAGWIRNTEAFF
TRBJ1-2 | TRBV20-1 | once | . | TGCAGTGCTAGAGATGCGGCAAAGGGTGGCTACACTTTC | CSARDAAKGGYTF
TRBJ2-1 | TRBV13 | few | TRBD2 | TGTGCCAGCAGCCCGGGCCTCGGGGGGTCCAATGAGCAGTTCTTC | CASSPGLGGSNEQFF
TRBJ1-6 | TRBV5-1 | . | . | TGCGCCAGCAGCTTGGCCAACGGCCCGGGGGGTTCACCCCTCCACTTT | CASSLANGPGGSPLHF
TRBJ2-5 | TRBV12-3/TRBV12-4 | . | . | TGTGCCAGCACGGGGCTGTGGGAGACCCAGTACTTC | CASTGLWETQYF
TRBJ2-7 | TRBV25-1 | . | . | TGTGCCAGCATTTCCGCAAGCTACGAGCAGTACTTC | CASISASYEQYF
TRBJ2-6 | TRBV25-1 | . | . | TGTGCCAGCAGTGAATACGGACCGGTCCCAGGATTCTCTGGGGCCAACGTCCTGACTTTC | CASSEYGPVPGFSGANVLTF
TRBJ2-2 | TRBV28 | . | . | TGTGCCAGCAGTTTAACAGGAACGGGCGGGGAGCTGTTTTTT | CASSLTGTGGELFF